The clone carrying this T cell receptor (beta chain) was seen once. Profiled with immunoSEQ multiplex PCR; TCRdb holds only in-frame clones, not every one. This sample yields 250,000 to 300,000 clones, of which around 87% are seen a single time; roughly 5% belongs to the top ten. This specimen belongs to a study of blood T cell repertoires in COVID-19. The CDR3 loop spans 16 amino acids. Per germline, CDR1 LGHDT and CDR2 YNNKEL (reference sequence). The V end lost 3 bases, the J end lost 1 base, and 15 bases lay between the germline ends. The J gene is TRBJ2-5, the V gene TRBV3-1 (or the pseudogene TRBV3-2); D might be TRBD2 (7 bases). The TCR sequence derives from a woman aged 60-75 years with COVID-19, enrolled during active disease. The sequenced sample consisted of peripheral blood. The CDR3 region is CASSQGGPRLQETQYF. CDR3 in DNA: TGTGCCAGCAGCCAGGGGGGGCCTAGACTCCAAGAGACCCAGTACTTC.